This TCR beta chain was documented in a study of T cell responses to AZD1222 COVID-19 vaccine. Findings and limits, study-wide: It was only after the peak T cell response that any repertoires were sampled. White British people made up most donors, females outnumbered males, and clonal diversity was possibly underestimated. Epitopes outside B.1.351 and B.1.1.7 mutated regions reportedly drew nearly half of spike TCRs. Vaccination with two AZD1222 doses was followed by a rise in Spike-specific TCR breadth and depth.

Points on this clone: No antigen is known for it.

TCRdb's copy holds only in-frame clones and misses some; the assay was immunoSEQ multiplex PCR. Of 150,000 to 200,000 clones listed, about 90% are singletons. The CDR3 loop spans 15 amino acids. J lost 4 bases, V lost 5 bases, and 7 bases had no gene match. Germline CDR1 MDHEN, CDR2 SYDVKM. The material sequenced was peripheral blood, taken 28 days after the second AZD1222 dose. The chain carries TRBV28 and TRBJ2-3, with TRBD2 matching 9 bases. The source is an adult who received the AZD1222 COVID-19 vaccine. CDR3 in amino acids: CASSLLAGRSDTQYF. The CDR3 region has the DNA TGTGCCAGCAGTCTTCTAGCGGGGCGTTCAGATACGCAGTATTTT.